This T cell receptor (beta chain) was sequenced in a study of T cell responses to AZD1222 COVID-19 vaccine. General study points: Baseline seropositives among AZD1222 recipients totaled only 5 to 7.

Here immunoSEQ multiplex PCR was the method, and the copy in TCRdb shows in-frame clones only, minus some. The repertoire holds roughly 99,000 clones, about nine tenths seen once, with roughly 6% in the top ten. In germline, CDR1 is SGHRS, CDR2 YFSETQ. The CDR3 loop spans 15 amino acids. Trimming removed 4 bases from V and 6 bases from J; junction bases left unmatched: 12. Points on this clone: What it binds is not known.

The receptor was isolated from an adult who received the AZD1222 COVID-19 vaccine. Sequenced here: peripheral blood, sampled 28 days after the second AZD1222 dose. The V call is TRBV5-1, the J call TRBJ1-2; 7 nucleotides line up with TRBD1. CDR3 coding DNA: TGCGCCAGCAGCCTTCGACAGGGCATGGGAGATGGCTACACCTTC. This sequence encodes CASSLRQGMGDGYTF.